A selection of T cell receptor beta chains follows, all from one sample in a study of response to subunit inactivated influenza vaccine. MiXCR, run by TCRdb on the RT-PCR reads, gives a single entry per CDR3 protein. The repertoire includes about 190,000 distinct CDR3 sequences, 13% to 15% of them detected once, and approximately 25% sits in the top ten. Sequenced material: CD8+ T cells sorted from PBMCs, taken roughly 5 days after vaccination. The receptors come from a man in his fifties who received an inactivated influenza vaccine. The CDR3 runs from the conserved cysteine through the conserved F or W. The D gene is left open where the match is weak. Not all rows give a size; the values are once, few, many and, for expanded clones, a class.

j_call: TRBJ2-3
clone_size: many
v_call: TRBV28
d_call: TRBD2
cdr3_aa: CASSLAGAGDTQYF
cdr3_nt: TGTGCCAGCAGTTTAGCGGGAGCAGGAGATACGCAGTATTTT

j_call: TRBJ2-7
clone_size: NA
v_call: TRBV5-5
d_call: TRBD1
cdr3_aa: CASSLRDRVMYEQYF
cdr3_nt: TGTGCCAGCAGCTTACGGGACAGGGTAATGTACGAGCAGTACTTC

j_call: TRBJ2-4
clone_size: NA
v_call: TRBV28
d_call: TRBD2
cdr3_aa: CASSFTSGTRENIQYF
cdr3_nt: TGTGCCAGCAGTTTCACATCCGGGACTAGAGAAAACATTCAGTACTTC

j_call: TRBJ2-5
clone_size: few
v_call: TRBV19
d_call: TRBD2
cdr3_aa: CASSKEGYGRPQETQYF
cdr3_nt: TGTGCCAGTAGTAAAGAGGGCTACGGGAGGCCCCAAGAGACCCAGTACTTC

j_call: TRBJ2-7
clone_size: NA
v_call: TRBV29-1
d_call: NA
cdr3_aa: CSVVLQVEQYF
cdr3_nt: TGCAGCGTTGTTTTACAGGTCGAGCAGTACTTC

j_call: TRBJ1-4
clone_size: NA
v_call: TRBV7-6
d_call: NA
cdr3_aa: CASSPARGVTNEKLFF
cdr3_nt: TGTGCCAGCAGCCCCGCCCGCGGGGTGACTAATGAAAAACTGTTTTTT

j_call: TRBJ2-7
clone_size: NA
v_call: TRBV23-1
d_call: TRBD2
cdr3_aa: CASSLPSGRGYEQYF
cdr3_nt: TGCGCCAGCAGTCTACCTAGCGGGAGAGGCTACGAGCAGTACTTC

j_call: TRBJ1-1
clone_size: NA
v_call: TRBV20-1
d_call: TRBD1
cdr3_aa: CSAREGQGMNTEAFF
cdr3_nt: TGCAGTGCTAGAGAGGGACAGGGTATGAACACTGAAGCTTTCTTT

j_call: TRBJ1-6
clone_size: NA
v_call: TRBV7-9
d_call: TRBD1
cdr3_aa: CASRLGDREDSPLHF
cdr3_nt: TGTGCCAGCAGGCTAGGGGACAGGGAAGATTCACCCCTCCACTTT

j_call: TRBJ2-3
clone_size: many
v_call: TRBV29-1
d_call: NA
cdr3_aa: CSVEDAVSSTDTQYF
cdr3_nt: TGCAGCGTTGAAGACGCGGTATCTAGCACAGATACGCAGTATTTT

j_call: TRBJ2-3
clone_size: few
v_call: TRBV2
d_call: TRBD2
cdr3_aa: CASSEGLAGPPDTQYF
cdr3_nt: TGTGCCAGCAGTGAAGGGCTAGCGGGGCCCCCAGATACGCAGTATTTT

j_call: TRBJ1-2
clone_size: NA
v_call: TRBV4-2
d_call: TRBD1
cdr3_aa: CASSQGDRDFYGYTF
cdr3_nt: TGTGCCAGCAGCCAAGGGGACAGGGATTTCTATGGCTACACCTTC

j_call: TRBJ1-4
clone_size: few
v_call: TRBV27
d_call: NA
cdr3_aa: CASSLQGWSEKLFF
cdr3_nt: TGTGCCAGCAGTCTACAGGGATGGAGTGAAAAACTGTTTTTT

j_call: TRBJ2-7
clone_size: NA
v_call: TRBV11-2
d_call: NA
cdr3_aa: CASSPRWVPGSEQYF
cdr3_nt: TGTGCCAGCAGCCCCCGGTGGGTACCAGGCTCCGAGCAGTACTTC

j_call: TRBJ2-1
clone_size: few
v_call: TRBV6-1
d_call: NA
cdr3_aa: CASSLRTDSYNEQFF
cdr3_nt: TGTGCCAGCAGCCTACGGACAGACTCCTACAATGAGCAGTTCTTC

j_call: TRBJ2-7
clone_size: NA
v_call: TRBV29-1
d_call: TRBD2
cdr3_aa: CSVRSGRGEQYF
cdr3_nt: TGCAGCGTTCGGAGCGGGAGGGGCGAGCAGTACTTC

j_call: TRBJ2-7
clone_size: few
v_call: TRBV4-3
d_call: NA
cdr3_aa: CASSQEQGNSIEQYF
cdr3_nt: TGCGCCAGCAGCCAAGAGCAGGGGAATTCCATCGAGCAGTACTTC

j_call: TRBJ2-1
clone_size: NA
v_call: TRBV25-1
d_call: TRBD2
cdr3_aa: CASSEIRTSGPNERFF
cdr3_nt: TGTGCCAGCAGTGAAATACGGACTAGCGGGCCAAATGAGCGGTTCTTC

j_call: TRBJ2-7
clone_size: NA
v_call: TRBV7-9
d_call: NA
cdr3_aa: CASSHRDFYEQYF
cdr3_nt: TGTGCCAGCAGCCACCGGGACTTCTACGAGCAGTACTTC

j_call: TRBJ1-1
clone_size: NA
v_call: TRBV10-3
d_call: NA
cdr3_aa: CAISESWTANTEAFF
cdr3_nt: TGTGCCATCAGTGAGTCTTGGACAGCAAACACTGAAGCTTTCTTT

j_call: TRBJ2-1
clone_size: many
v_call: TRBV7-3
d_call: NA
cdr3_aa: CASSLGVSSYNEQFF
cdr3_nt: TGTGCCAGCAGCTTGGGTGTAAGCTCCTACAATGAGCAGTTCTTC

j_call: TRBJ2-5
clone_size: few
v_call: TRBV29-1
d_call: NA
cdr3_aa: CSVEDPADQETQYF
cdr3_nt: TGCAGCGTTGAAGATCCGGCTGACCAAGAGACCCAGTACTTC

j_call: TRBJ2-1
clone_size: few
v_call: TRBV12-3/TRBV12-4
d_call: TRBD2
cdr3_aa: CASSFGSGGLYNEQFF
cdr3_nt: TGTGCCAGCAGTTTCGGGAGCGGGGGACTCTACAATGAGCAGTTCTTC

j_call: TRBJ2-7
clone_size: many
v_call: TRBV6-2/TRBV6-3
d_call: TRBD2
cdr3_aa: CASSYGLAGDEQYF
cdr3_nt: TGTGCCAGCAGTTATGGACTAGCGGGAGACGAGCAGTACTTC

j_call: TRBJ1-6
clone_size: NA
v_call: TRBV20-1
d_call: NA
cdr3_aa: CSARDPGSNSPLHF
cdr3_nt: TGCAGTGCTAGAGATCCAGGGTCTAATTCACCCCTCCACTTT

j_call: TRBJ2-5
clone_size: NA
v_call: TRBV5-5
d_call: NA
cdr3_aa: CASNNRVETQYF
cdr3_nt: TGTGCCAGCAACAATAGGGTCGAGACCCAGTACTTC

j_call: TRBJ2-7
clone_size: NA
v_call: TRBV27
d_call: NA
cdr3_aa: CASSLEPLTYEQYF
cdr3_nt: TGTGCCAGCAGTTTAGAACCCCTGACTTACGAGCAGTACTTC

j_call: TRBJ2-3
clone_size: once
v_call: TRBV13
d_call: NA
cdr3_aa: CASSLRDGGFTDTQYF
cdr3_nt: TGTGCCAGCTCCCTCCGGGACGGAGGTTTCACAGATACGCAGTATTTT

j_call: TRBJ2-2
clone_size: NA
v_call: TRBV28
d_call: NA
cdr3_aa: CASSPLSTGNTGELFF
cdr3_nt: TGTGCCAGCAGTCCCCTCTCGACAGGAAACACCGGGGAGCTGTTTTTT

j_call: TRBJ2-1
clone_size: medium-sized
v_call: TRBV5-1
d_call: TRBD2
cdr3_aa: CASSLAGGGNEQFF
cdr3_nt: TGTGCCAGCAGCTTAGCCGGGGGGGGGAATGAGCAGTTCTTC

j_call: TRBJ2-5
clone_size: NA
v_call: TRBV6-1
d_call: NA
cdr3_aa: CASSESAYQETQYF
cdr3_nt: TGTGCCAGCAGTGAATCAGCTTACCAAGAGACCCAGTACTTC

j_call: TRBJ2-7
clone_size: few
v_call: TRBV20-1
d_call: TRBD1
cdr3_aa: CSARSNRGHYEQYF
cdr3_nt: TGCAGTGCTAGATCAAACAGGGGACACTACGAGCAGTACTTC

j_call: TRBJ2-7
clone_size: many
v_call: TRBV7-9
d_call: NA
cdr3_aa: CASSGGFEQYF
cdr3_nt: TGTGCCAGCAGCGGCGGGTTCGAGCAGTACTTC

j_call: TRBJ2-3
clone_size: NA
v_call: TRBV4-3
d_call: NA
cdr3_aa: CASSQDSSVRPDTQYF
cdr3_nt: TGCGCCAGCAGCCAAGATAGCAGCGTTCGGCCAGATACGCAGTATTTT

j_call: TRBJ2-7
clone_size: NA
v_call: TRBV12-3/TRBV12-4
d_call: NA
cdr3_aa: CASTLGATVYEQYF
cdr3_nt: TGTGCCAGCACCCTCGGGGCGACAGTCTACGAGCAGTACTTC

j_call: TRBJ2-3
clone_size: few
v_call: TRBV20-1
d_call: TRBD2
cdr3_aa: CSANSGASTDTQYF
cdr3_nt: TGCAGTGCCAATAGCGGGGCTAGCACAGATACGCAGTATTTT

j_call: TRBJ2-7
clone_size: NA
v_call: TRBV2
d_call: TRBD2
cdr3_aa: CASSHARTSGLYEQYF
cdr3_nt: TGTGCCAGCAGTCACGCCCGGACTAGCGGGTTGTACGAGCAGTACTTC

j_call: TRBJ2-1
clone_size: few
v_call: TRBV7-9
d_call: TRBD2
cdr3_aa: CASSSPIAGGAHNEQFF
cdr3_nt: TGTGCCAGCAGCAGCCCGATAGCGGGGGGGGCCCACAATGAGCAGTTCTTC

j_call: TRBJ2-3
clone_size: NA
v_call: TRBV7-3
d_call: TRBD2
cdr3_aa: CASSLAGGPPDTQYF
cdr3_nt: TGTGCCAGCAGCTTAGCGGGAGGGCCCCCAGATACGCAGTATTTT

j_call: TRBJ2-7
clone_size: NA
v_call: TRBV5-6
d_call: TRBD1
cdr3_aa: CASSLALGTGRHEQYF
cdr3_nt: TGTGCCAGCAGCTTGGCCCTAGGGACAGGGAGACACGAGCAGTACTTC

j_call: TRBJ2-7
clone_size: few
v_call: TRBV23-1
d_call: TRBD2
cdr3_aa: CASSQSQRGSSYEQYF
cdr3_nt: TGCGCCAGCAGTCAATCTCAGCGCGGGAGCTCCTACGAGCAGTACTTC

j_call: TRBJ2-7
clone_size: few
v_call: TRBV6-1
d_call: TRBD1
cdr3_aa: CASSEVGTGVREQYF
cdr3_nt: TGTGCCAGCAGTGAAGTTGGGACAGGGGTACGCGAGCAGTACTTC

j_call: TRBJ1-5
clone_size: few
v_call: TRBV7-8
d_call: NA
cdr3_aa: CASSLLMGNQPQHF
cdr3_nt: TGTGCCAGCAGCTTACTTATGGGCAATCAGCCCCAGCATTTT

j_call: TRBJ2-1
clone_size: few
v_call: TRBV11-2
d_call: TRBD2
cdr3_aa: CASSLLAGGQDEQFF
cdr3_nt: TGTGCCAGCAGCTTATTAGCGGGGGGGCAGGATGAGCAGTTCTTC

j_call: TRBJ1-1
clone_size: many
v_call: TRBV6-5
d_call: NA
cdr3_aa: CASSYSPGVGDEAFF
cdr3_nt: TGTGCCAGCAGTTACAGTCCGGGGGTGGGGGATGAAGCTTTCTTT